This section outlines one T cell receptor (beta chain) sequence together with its context. As yet, its antigen is unknown. This record belongs to a study of graft-versus-host responses after intestinal transplantation. In the study overall: Each recipient received anti-thymocyte globulin induction, then tacrolimus and steroids for approximately three years.

This CDR3 contains 18 residues. The V gene lost 7 bases and the J gene lost 2 bases, with 29 bases spanning the gap. CDR1 is SQVTM and CDR2 is ANQGSEA in the germline V gene. Clones were sequenced by immunoSEQ multiplex PCR, and TCRdb holds only the in-frame ones, with some missing. Found here are around 130,000 clones, roughly 92% of them singletons; the top ten hold roughly 0.16%. The sequencing used unstimulated CD4+ T cells sorted from spleen or lymph node cells, collected before intestinal transplant. The clonotype originates from a human donor who received an intestinal transplant. The V gene is TRBV29-1, the J gene TRBJ2-5, with D maybe TRBD2 (6 bases). The CDR3 DNA is TGCAGCGAACCACCGGCGCCCAGGAGACTAGGTTTGCAAGAGACCCAGTACTTC. It translates to CSEPPAPRRLGLQETQYF.